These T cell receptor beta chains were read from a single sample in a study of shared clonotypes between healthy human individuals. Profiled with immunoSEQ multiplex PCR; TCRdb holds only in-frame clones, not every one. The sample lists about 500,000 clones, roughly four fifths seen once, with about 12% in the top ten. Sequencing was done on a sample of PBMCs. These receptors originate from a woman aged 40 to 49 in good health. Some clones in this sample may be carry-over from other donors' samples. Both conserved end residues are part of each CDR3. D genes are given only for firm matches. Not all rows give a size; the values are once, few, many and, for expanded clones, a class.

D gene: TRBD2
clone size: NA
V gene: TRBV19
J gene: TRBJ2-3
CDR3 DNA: TGTGCCAGTGGGGTGGCGGGAGGTACAGATACGCAGTATTTT
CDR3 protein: CASGVAGGTDTQYF

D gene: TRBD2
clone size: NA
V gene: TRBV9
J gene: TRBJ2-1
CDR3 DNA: TGTGCCAGCAGCGTAGGACTAGCGGACTACAATGAGCAGTTCTTC
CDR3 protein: CASSVGLADYNEQFF

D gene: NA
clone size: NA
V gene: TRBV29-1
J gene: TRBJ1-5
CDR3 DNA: TGCAGCGTTGATCAGGGTTCAGGACAGCCCCAGCATTTT
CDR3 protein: CSVDQGSGQPQHF

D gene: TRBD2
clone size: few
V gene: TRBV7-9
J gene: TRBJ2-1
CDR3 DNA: TGTGCCAGCAGCTTAGGGGCGGGAGAGGCCCATGAGCAGTTCTTC
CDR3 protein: CASSLGAGEAHEQFF

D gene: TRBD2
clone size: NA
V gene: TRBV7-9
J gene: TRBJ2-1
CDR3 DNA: TGTGCCAGCAGAGGGACTAGCGGCTACAATGAGCAGTTCTTC
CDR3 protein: CASRGTSGYNEQFF

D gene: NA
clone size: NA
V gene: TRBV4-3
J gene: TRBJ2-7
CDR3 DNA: TGCGCCAGCAGCCAAGACCCCTACGAGCAGTACTTC
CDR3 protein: CASSQDPYEQYF

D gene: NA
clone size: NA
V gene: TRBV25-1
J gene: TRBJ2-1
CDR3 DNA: TGTGCCAGCATCCCTCGAACCTACAATGAGCAGTTCTTC
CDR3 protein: CASIPRTYNEQFF

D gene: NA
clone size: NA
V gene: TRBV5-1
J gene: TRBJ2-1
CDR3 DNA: TGCGCCAGCAGCTCCTTGGGGGGGCTTAACAATGAGCAGTTCTTC
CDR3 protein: CASSSLGGLNNEQFF

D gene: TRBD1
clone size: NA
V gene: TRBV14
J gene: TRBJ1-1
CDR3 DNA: TGTGCCAGCAGCCAAAACAGGGGAACGAACACTGAAGCTTTCTTT
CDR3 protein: CASSQNRGTNTEAFF

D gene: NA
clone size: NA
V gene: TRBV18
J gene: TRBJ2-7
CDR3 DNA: TGTGCCAGCTCACGACGGGACTCCAATTCCTACGAGCAGTACTTC
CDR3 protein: CASSRRDSNSYEQYF